This passage covers 28 T cell receptor beta chains from one sample sequenced in a study of OX40 agonist ivuxolimab in advanced cancers. Sequenced by immunoSEQ multiplex PCR; TCRdb stores in-frame clones only, minus some. This sample has about 30,000 clones, with approximately 90% found just once. The material was CD4+ or CD8+ T cells sorted from blood, obtained in a trial of the OX40 agonist ivuxolimab. The receptors shown here come from an adult with an advanced solid tumor such as melanoma, head and neck, liver or kidney cancer.

The chain links TRBV27 to TRBJ2-1, with 7 bases matching TRBD1. CDR1 MNHEY and CDR2 SMNVEV come from the germline V gene (reference sequence). V lost 5 bases to trimming and J lost 6 bases; unmatched junction nucleotides: 7. CDR3 length: 14 amino acids. In nucleotides, the CDR3 is TGTGCCAGCAGTGTGGGACAGAATATCAATGAGCAGTTCTTC. Protein product: CASSVGQNINEQFF.

V usage is TRBV4-1 and J usage is TRBJ1-2; 12 positions match TRBD1. Per germline, CDR1 MGHRA and CDR2 YSYEKL. The trim removed 3 bases at V and 2 bases at J, leaving 1 base unmatched. There are 15 residues in the CDR3. The CDR3 sequence is CASSQGQGANYGYTF. CDR3 in DNA: TGCGCCAGCAGCCAGGGACAGGGGGCGAACTATGGCTACACCTTC.

The J gene is TRBJ1-1, the V gene TRBV21-1; the table's TRBD1 call for D was not verified on the DNA. TRBV21-1 is recorded as a pseudogene. This CDR3 is 17 amino acids long. The DNA for the CDR3 is TGTGCCAGCAGCTCCACCGGGACAGGGAGTGAACGCACTGAAGCTTTCTTT. Its protein is CASSSTGTGSERTEAFF.

V is TRBV7-2 and J is TRBJ2-7, with TRBD1 matching over 7 bases. Germline CDR1 reads SGHTA; CDR2 reads FQGNSA. This CDR3 comprises 12 residues. Germline trimming cut 3 bases from V and 6 bases from J; bases unmatched to any gene: 2. CDR3 residues: CASSLGTVEQYF. Written as DNA, the CDR3 is TGTGCCAGCAGCTTGGGGACAGTCGAGCAGTACTTC. The complete variable domain, with remaining parts taken from reference TRBV7-2 and TRBJ2-7, reads GAGVSQSPSNKVTEKGKDVELRCDPISGHTALYWYRQSLGQGLEFLIYFQGNSAPDKSGLPSDRFSAERTGGSVSTLTIQRTQQEDSAVYLCASSLGTVEQYFGPGTRLTVT.

V gene TRBV9 combines with J gene TRBJ1-4, with D perhaps matching TRBD1 (5 bases). Between the trimmed V and J ends, which lost 0 bases and 0 bases, there was a span of 9 bases. CDR1 and CDR2 from the germline V gene are SGDLS and YYNGEE. The CDR3 length is 16 residues. CDR3: CASSVGGTATNEKLFF. DNA of the CDR3: TGTGCCAGCAGCGTAGGGGGGACTGCAACTAATGAAAAACTGTTTTTT.

The chain uses TRBV9 and TRBJ1-6; TRBD1 matches 7 bases. The junction had 5 bases not matched to a gene; V was cut back by 4 bases and J by 4 bases. Germline lookup yields CDR1 SGDLS and CDR2 YYNGEE. CDR3 length: 15 residues. The CDR3 loop is CASSLGTAYNSPLHF. The DNA for the CDR3 is TGTGCCAGCAGCTTAGGGACAGCTTATAATTCACCCCTCCACTTT.

The gene calls are TRBV30 and TRBJ1-1; 12 nucleotides agree with TRBD1. The CDR3 consists of 18 residues. The germline gives CDR1 GTSNPN, CDR2 SVGIG (reference sequence). The J segment lost 3 bases and the V segment lost 5 bases, leaving 16 bases of the junction unmatched. CDR3 DNA: TGTGCCTGGGATGACGCCGTAGGGACAGGGGGCTGGGACACTGAAGCTTTCTTT. This encodes CAWDDAVGTGGWDTEAFF.

The chain uses TRBV4-1 and TRBJ1-4, with D possibly TRBD1 on 5 matching bases. Germline CDR1 and CDR2: MGHRA and YSYEKL. This CDR3 contains 18 residues. The V end lost 0 bases, the J end lost 0 bases, and 14 bases lay between the germline ends. CDR3: CASSQERAGRATNEKLFF. Written as DNA, the CDR3 is TGCGCCAGCAGCCAAGAGAGGGCAGGGCGGGCAACTAATGAAAAACTGTTTTTT.

The genes are TRBV5-4 and TRBJ1-6; possibly TRBD1 for D (5 bases). The ends were cut back, 5 bases at V and 7 bases at J, with 16 bases in the middle. CDR1 and CDR2 from the germline V gene are SGHNT and YYREEE (reference sequence). The CDR3 runs 15 residues. Here the CDR3 reads CASRDAGTANSPLHF. The CDR3 DNA reads TGTGCCAGCAGAGATGCCGGGACGGCAAATTCACCCCTCCACTTT.

This clone was counted once. This chain uses TRBV19 with TRBJ2-1; 9 positions agree with TRBD2. This CDR3 contains 15 residues. The trim removed 10 bases at V and 4 bases at J, leaving 11 bases unmatched. CDR1 is LNHDA and CDR2 is SQIVND in the germline V gene (reference sequence). The CDR3 region is CATSAGTSSYNEQFF. In DNA, the CDR3 is TGTGCCACATCGGCGGGGACTAGCTCTTACAATGAGCAGTTCTTC.

The genes are TRBV9 and TRBJ1-1; 7 bases are shared with TRBD1. From germline, CDR1 is SGDLS and CDR2 YYNGEE. Trimming took 4 bases from V and 3 from J; bases not matched to a gene: 9. The CDR3 extends over 15 amino acids. CDR3 nucleotides: TGTGCCAGCAGCCATACGACAGGGAAGTACACTGAAGCTTTCTTT. Translating it yields CASSHTTGKYTEAFF. Looking up the rest from reference TRBV9 and TRBJ1-1 gives the full variable domain: DSGVTQTPKHLITATGQRVTLRCSPRSGDLSVYWYQQSLDQGLQFLIQYYNGEERAKGNILERFSAQQFPDLHSELNLSSLELGDSALYFCASSHTTGKYTEAFFGQGTRLTVV.

The chain is built from TRBV28 and TRBJ2-7, with TRBD2 matching 10 bases. V lost 4 bases and J lost 7; bases outside the gene matches: 16. The CDR3 is 17 residues long. CDR1 MDHEN and CDR2 SYDVKM come from the germline V gene. CDR3 amino acids: CASSSPYSSGGSWEQYF. The CDR3 bases are TGTGCCAGCAGTTCCCCCTACTCTAGCGGGGGCTCGTGGGAGCAGTACTTC.

J is TRBJ2-5 and V is TRBV18; 9 bases line up with TRBD2. CDR1 and CDR2 from the germline V gene are KGHSH and LQKENI. V gave up 3 bases and J gave up 3 bases; unmatched junction bases: 5. The CDR3 length is 15 residues. This CDR3 reads CASSPRVAGEETQYF. The DNA for the CDR3 is TGTGCCAGCTCACCCCGGGTAGCGGGGGAAGAGACCCAGTACTTC.

This rearrangement joins TRBV13 to TRBJ1-4, with no clear D. CDR3 length: 13 residues. Trimming took 0 bases from V and 8 from J, leaving 7 bases between them. Germline assignment: CDR1 PRHDT and CDR2 FYEKMQ (reference sequence). CDR3 sequence: CASSLGSLEKLFF. The DNA for the CDR3 is TGTGCCAGCAGCTTAGGAAGTCTGGAAAAACTGTTTTTT.

The genes are TRBV4-1 and TRBJ2-1, with D maybe TRBD2 (6 bases). Per the germline V gene, CDR1 is MGHRA and CDR2 is YSYEKL. The V gene lost 4 bases and the J gene lost 0 bases, with 10 bases spanning the gap. The CDR3 extends over 15 amino acids. The CDR3 DNA is TGCGCCAGCAGCCCCCGGGGGAACTCCTACAATGAGCAGTTCTTC. Its protein is CASSPRGNSYNEQFF.

This CDR3 reads CASSSLTAIQGEQYF. Written as DNA, the CDR3 is TGTGCCAGCAGCTCCTTGACAGCTATCCAGGGCGAGCAGTACTTC. J is TRBJ2-7 and V is TRBV11-2, with D possibly being TRBD1 (5 bases). The CDR3 extends over 15 amino acids. Germline assignment: CDR1 SGHAT and CDR2 FQNNGV. The ends were cut back, 4 bases at V and 6 bases at J, with 19 bases in the middle.

The genes are TRBV28 and TRBJ2-2; 10 bases are shared with TRBD2. Germline V gives CDR1 MDHEN, CDR2 SYDVKM. The CDR3 sequence is 14 residues long. V was pared by 6 bases and J by 5 bases, with 3 bases of the junction left unmatched. CDR3 sequence reads: CASSPSGSTGELFF. In DNA, the CDR3 is TGTGCCAGCAGCCCTAGCGGGAGTACCGGGGAGCTGTTTTTT.

This clone appeared a single time. This chain links TRBV10-3 with TRBJ2-1; the match to TRBD2 covers 14 bases. Germline V lookup: CDR1 ENHRY, CDR2 SYGVKD. This CDR3 has 17 residues. V lost 6 bases and J lost 5; bases outside the gene matches: 9. The CDR3 region has the DNA TGTGCCATCAGCCCGACTAGCGGGAGGGCCCTGAACAATGAGCAGTTCTTC. It yields the protein CAISPTSGRALNNEQFF.

This clone occurred once. The gene calls are TRBV11-3 and TRBJ2-1; 15 positions agree with TRBD2. Germline V gene sequence: CDR1 SGHNT, CDR2 YENEEA. V shed 5 bases and J 8 bases; nucleotides not matched to a gene: 7. The length of the CDR3 is 16 residues. CDR3 in DNA: TGTGCCAGCAGCCTGCGGACTAGCGGGAGGGCGGATGAGCAGTTCTTC. This codes for CASSLRTSGRADEQFF.

The rearrangement links TRBV7-8 to TRBJ1-1; the match to TRBD1 covers 7 bases. With 3 bases clipped from V and 5 bases from J, the junction kept 9 bases outside the gene matches. The CDR3 has 15 residues. Germline V gene data show CDR1 as SGHVS and CDR2 as FQNEAQ. CDR3 region: CASSFYRQGGTEAFF. As DNA, the CDR3 is TGTGCCAGCAGCTTTTATCGACAGGGAGGGACTGAAGCTTTCTTT.

Here the CDR3 reads CASSWSGSGTGELFF. CDR3 nucleotides: TGTGCCAGCAGTTGGAGCGGGAGCGGCACCGGGGAGCTGTTTTTT. The chain joins TRBV27 to TRBJ2-2; 8 nucleotides match TRBD2. CDR3 length equals 15 residues. With 4 bases clipped from V and 4 bases from J, the junction kept 5 bases outside the gene matches. Looked up from germline, CDR1 is MNHEY and CDR2 is SMNVEV (reference sequence).

The V gene is TRBV19, the J gene TRBJ2-2; no clear D gene. V lost 3 bases and J 6 bases, leaving 17 bases between the germline ends. Germline loops: CDR1 LNHDA, CDR2 SQIVND (reference sequence). This CDR3 is 16 amino acids long. This CDR3 is CASSMVGPTAAGELFF. In DNA, the CDR3 is TGTGCCAGTAGTATGGTAGGACCGACTGCCGCCGGGGAGCTGTTTTTT.

This chain links TRBV28 with TRBJ2-7, with 7 bases fitting TRBD2. V shed 5 bases, J shed 3 bases, and the junction held 10 bases outside the gene matches. The V gene's germline CDR1 is MDHEN and CDR2 SYDVKM. The CDR3 contains 15 residues. The CDR3 is CASSPLSGNIYEQYF. The CDR3 DNA reads TGTGCCAGCAGTCCACTCAGCGGGAACATCTACGAGCAGTACTTC.

V is TRBV27 and J is TRBJ2-7; 9 nucleotides line up with TRBD2. From germline, CDR1 is MNHEY and CDR2 SMNVEV (reference sequence). This CDR3 is built from 15 residues. The V and J ends lost 5 bases and 3 bases, in that order; junction bases with no gene match: 8. The CDR3 DNA sequence: TGTGCCAGCAGTCCCGGAGCGGGGGGAGGCTACGAGCAGTACTTC. It specifies CASSPGAGGGYEQYF.

This clone was recorded a few times. The chain carries TRBV10-1 and TRBJ1-2; tentatively, D is TRBD1 (5 bases). In germline, CDR1 is WNHNN, CDR2 SYGVQD (reference sequence). CDR3 length: 13 amino acids. V shed 1 base and J shed 8 bases, with 11 bases lying between them. The CDR3 coding sequence is TGCGCCAGCAGTGAGTTTGGGACTCGGGGCTACACCTTC. The encoded protein is CASSEFGTRGYTF.

The V gene is TRBV7-2, the J gene TRBJ2-3; TRBD1 agrees at 7 bases. The germline V gene encodes CDR1 SGHTA and CDR2 FQGNSA. J was trimmed by 7 bases and V by 3 bases; bases with no gene match: 16. The CDR3 totals 17 residues. The CDR3 region is CASSFPRTGSKFNTQYF. The CDR3, as DNA: TGTGCCAGCAGCTTTCCTCGGACAGGCTCGAAGTTCAATACGCAGTATTTT.

This sequence joins TRBV6-5 and TRBJ2-3, with a weak D call TRBD1 (6 bases). CDR1 and CDR2 from the germline V gene are MNHEY and SVGAGI. CDR3 length equals 12 residues. Trimming pared 8 bases from V and 2 bases from J, leaving 8 bases between. In nucleotides, the CDR3 is TGTGCCAGCGCAGGGGACACAGATACGCAGTATTTT. It specifies CASAGDTDTQYF.

The gene calls are TRBV5-1 and TRBJ2-5; D possibly corresponds to TRBD2 (5 bases). Matching the DNA end better, TRBJ2-7 makes the J call doubtful. Germline CDR1 and CDR2: SGHRS and YFSETQ. This CDR3 contains 14 residues. The CDR3 loop is CASSLERGPNEQYF. CDR3 nucleotides: TGCGCCAGCAGCTTGGAAAGAGGGCCCAACGAGCAGTACTTC.